This T cell receptor (beta chain) was documented in a study of T-cell memory formation after mild COVID-19. Study at large: Largely, TCR clusters stayed within a single donor.

In this sample, this clonotype turned up many times. What it binds is not known. The study's findings and limits: Researchers could not confirm that second-wave clones peaking on day 37 targeted SARS-CoV-2.

The authors produced TCR alpha and TCR beta cDNA libraries with sample barcodes and UMIs by 5'RACE using constant-segment primers. Each CDR3 protein gets one entry after TCRdb re-called the 5' RACE reads with MiXCR. The sample includes about 440,000 distinct CDR3 sequences, roughly 20% of them seen just once. The sequencing sample was made of PBMCs or a T cell subset sorted from them (not recorded which). This clonotype was obtained from an adult woman who had mild COVID-19 (a few samples of this study predate the infection). Cell type and time point are not known.

CDR3 amino acids: CAISPGQGLGKNIQYF. The CDR3 nucleotides read TGTGCCATCAGTCCGGGACAGGGACTCGGCAAAAACATTCAGTACTTC. The chain recombines TRBV10-3 with TRBJ2-4, with 9 positions matching TRBD1. The CDR3 spans 16 residues. Germline lookup yields CDR1 ENHRY and CDR2 SYGVKD. Germline trimming cut 5 bases from V and 3 bases from J; bases unmatched to any gene: 8.